Below are 27 T cell receptor beta chains sequenced from a single sample in a study of CD8+CD57+ T cells in acquired aplastic anemia. Genomic DNA provided the template from which TCR beta VDJ and CDR3 profiles were obtained. TCRdb re-called the reads through MiXCR, storing one row per CDR3 protein. The sample contains roughly 200,000 distinct CDR3 sequences, about 60% of which appear only once. CD8+CD57+ cell expansion, shown by flow cytometry, had occurred in the patients selected for sequencing. The sample comprised sorted CD4+, CD8+, or CD8+CD57+ T cells (not recorded which) from PBMCs. These TCRs come from a human donor with aplastic anemia.

The rearrangement joins TRBV9 to TRBJ1-2; 7 bases are a match to TRBD1. CDR1 and CDR2 from the germline V gene are SGDLS and YYNGEE. This CDR3 has 14 residues. With 4 bases clipped from V and 4 bases from J, the junction kept 7 bases outside the gene matches. The DNA of the CDR3 is TGTGCCAGCAGCATCTCCCGGGACAGCTATGGCTACACCTTC. Translating it yields CASSISRDSYGYTF.

This clonotype has a single count. V is TRBV4-1 and J is TRBJ2-3; no reliable D call. Germline CDR1 is MGHRA and CDR2 is YSYEKL. The CDR3 is 15 amino acids. V was trimmed by 0 bases and J by 2 bases, leaving 9 bases between them. CDR3 DNA: TGCGCCAGCAGCCAAGATGGCAGAATCACAGATACGCAGTATTTT. This codes for CASSQDGRITDTQYF.

The chain has TRBV6-5 and TRBJ1-1; 8 nucleotides agree with TRBD1. The CDR3 consists of 14 residues. Germline CDR1 reads MNHEY; CDR2 reads SVGAGI. V was clipped by 6 bases and J by 5 bases; unmatched bases: 8. The CDR3 DNA follows: TGTGCCAGCAGCCAGGGACAGGTGAGAACTGAAGCTTTCTTT. Protein product: CASSQGQVRTEAFF.

The chain has TRBV20-1 and TRBJ1-1; maybe TRBD1 (5 bases). V gave up 0 bases and J gave up 4 bases, with 9 bases separating them. The CDR3 is made up of 13 amino acids. Germline lookup yields CDR1 DFQATT and CDR2 SNEGSKA (reference sequence). CDR3 protein: CSARDAGSTEAFF. The CDR3 DNA sequence: TGCAGTGCTAGAGATGCAGGGTCCACTGAAGCTTTCTTT.

This clonotype was observed at least ten times. The V gene is TRBV5-1, the J gene TRBJ2-1, with D uncertain. CDR1 is SGHRS, CDR2 YFSETQ, per germline. V lost 5 bases to trimming and J lost 3 bases, with 15 bases between them. The CDR3 has 15 residues. The CDR3 coding sequence is TGCGCCAGCAGTTCCAGCTCAACCCTCTACAATGAGCAGTTCTTC. Amino acid sequence: CASSSSSTLYNEQFF.

This chain connects TRBV20-1 to TRBJ1-5; D possibly corresponds to TRBD1 (6 bases). CDR3 length: 14 amino acids. CDR1 is DFQATT and CDR2 is SNEGSKA in the germline V gene (reference sequence). Trimming left V 3 bases short and J 6 bases short, with 15 bases between. The CDR3 is CSARFGGAGQPQHF. The CDR3 nucleotides read TGCAGTGCTAGGTTTGGGGGGGCCGGTCAGCCCCAGCATTTT.

J is TRBJ2-1 and V is TRBV7-9, with D hard to call. Germline CDR1 and CDR2: SEHNR and FQNEAQ (reference sequence). V was pared by 5 bases and J by 6 bases, with 11 bases between. The CDR3 is made up of 13 amino acids. CDR3 DNA sequence: TGTGCCAGCAGCCCTCTTGCTGTCAATGAGCAGTTCTTC. Translation gives CASSPLAVNEQFF.

On this clonotype: This may be a read error, as it is one base from a much larger clone. The rearrangement joins TRBV4-1 to TRBJ2-3; maybe TRBD1 (5 bases). The CDR3 sequence is 18 residues long. Germline V gives CDR1 MGHRA, CDR2 YSYEKL. For the CDR3, the DNA is TGCGCCAGCAGCCAAGCTTGGGGCAGGGAAGTTAGCACAGATACGCAGGATTTT. Amino acid sequence: CASSQAWGREVSTDTQDF.

J is TRBJ1-5 and V is TRBV19, with a weak D call TRBD1 (6 bases). The CDR3 spans 15 residues. Germline V gives CDR1 LNHDA, CDR2 SQIVND (reference sequence). Trimming removed 6 bases from V and 1 base from J, with 13 bases in between. As DNA, the CDR3 is TGTGCCAGTAGCCCGGACAGACGGAGCAATCAGCCCCAGCATTTT. Protein: CASSPDRRSNQPQHF.

The chain employs TRBV15 and TRBJ1-2, with D perhaps TRBD1 (5 bases). Germline CDR1 and CDR2: LNHNV and YYDKDF (reference sequence). V gave up 0 bases and J gave up 8 bases, with 13 bases separating them. The CDR3 extends over 14 amino acids. CDR3 protein: CATSREGQGLGYTF. CDR3 DNA: TGTGCCACCAGCAGAGAGGGGCAGGGTTTAGGCTACACCTTC.

This clonotype has at least ten counts. The genes are TRBV3-1 and TRBJ2-7; 14 positions agree with TRBD2. In germline, CDR1 is LGHDT, CDR2 YNNKEL (reference sequence). The V gene end was trimmed by 4 bases and the J gene end by 6 bases; junction bases not matched to a gene: 11. The CDR3 has 17 amino acids. CDR3 sequence: CASSRGGLAGAGAEQYF. The CDR3, as DNA: TGTGCCAGCAGCCGCGGGGGACTAGCGGGGGCCGGGGCCGAGCAGTACTTC.

The rearrangement uses TRBV5-1 and TRBJ1-3, with D unresolved. V was clipped by 0 bases and J by 7 bases, with 14 bases between them. The CDR3 contains 15 residues. Germline V gives CDR1 SGHRS, CDR2 YFSETQ. The CDR3 region is CASSLDRARSNTIYF. In DNA, the CDR3 is TGCGCCAGCAGCTTGGATAGGGCCAGGAGTAACACCATATATTTT.

This clonotype came up once. The V call is TRBV20-1, the J call TRBJ1-5, with D uncertain. The CDR3 consists of 15 residues. V was clipped by 2 bases and J by 2 bases, with 13 bases between them. Germline V lookup: CDR1 DFQATT, CDR2 SNEGSKA (reference sequence). CDR3 nucleotide sequence: TGCAGTGCTAGACCTACCTCAAGCGGCAATCAGCCCCAGCATTTT. Protein product: CSARPTSSGNQPQHF.

This clonotype has just one count. One end of the junction fails to match germline, which may point to a read error. CDR3 nucleotides: TGCGCCAGTAGCTTGTTGGCGGGGGGCCAAGAGACCCAGTACTTC. As protein: CASSLLAGGQETQYF. The chain has TRBV5-1 and TRBJ2-5; 8 nucleotides align to TRBD2. The CDR3 length is 15 residues. Germline CDR1 SGHRS, CDR2 YFSETQ.

The chain is built from TRBV7-3 and TRBJ2-7; TRBD1 agrees at 10 bases. The CDR3 is 13 residues long. Trimming removed 2 bases from V and 5 bases from J; junction bases left unmatched: 0. Germline V lookup: CDR1 SGHTA, CDR2 FQGTGA. Here the CDR3 reads CASSLGTGDEQYF. The CDR3 region has the DNA TGTGCCAGCAGCTTAGGGACAGGGGACGAGCAGTACTTC.

The chain uses TRBV20-1 and TRBJ2-7; D ambiguous. In germline, CDR1 is DFQATT, CDR2 SNEGSKA (reference sequence). Trimming took off 5 bases at V and 2 bases at J, with 16 bases between the two ends. The CDR3 runs to 14 residues. The CDR3 protein is CSAYGDLNTYEQYF. In DNA form, the CDR3 reads TGCAGTGCTTATGGGGATCTGAACACCTACGAGCAGTACTTC.

V is TRBV29-1 and J is TRBJ1-1, with D tentatively TRBD1 (5 bases). Germline V gene lookup returns CDR1 SQVTM and CDR2 ANQGSEA. The V end lost 3 bases, the J end lost 4 bases, and 12 bases lay between the germline ends. The CDR3 runs to 13 residues. CDR3 sequence reads: CSVDGRVGTEAFF. Written as DNA, the CDR3 is TGCAGCGTTGATGGCAGGGTCGGCACTGAAGCTTTCTTT.

The rearrangement links TRBV24-1 to TRBJ2-2; D remains unclear. Looked up from germline, CDR1 is KGHDR and CDR2 is SFDVKD. CDR3 size: 15 residues. The V gene lost 3 bases and the J gene lost 3 bases, with 10 bases spanning the gap. In nucleotides, the CDR3 is TGTGCCACCAGTGATAGATTACGCGACACCGGGGAGCTGTTTTTT. Translated, it gives CATSDRLRDTGELFF.

The chain carries TRBV9 and TRBJ2-7; D assignment may be TRBD1 or TRBD2 (5 bases each). The germline V gene has CDR1 SGDLS and CDR2 YYNGEE. Between the trimmed V and J ends, which lost 0 bases and 2 bases, there was a span of 6 bases. This CDR3 is 13 amino acids long. CDR3 nucleotides: TGTGCCAGCAGCGTAGGGGGGACCTACGAGCAGTACTTC. Translation gives CASSVGGTYEQYF.

For this clonotype: Germline is not matched at one junction end, which may reflect a read error. The chain carries TRBV7-2 and TRBJ2-1; D gene unclear. CDR3 size: 14 residues. Germline V CDR1 and CDR2: SGHTA, FQGNSA. CDR3 sequence reads: CATSTPASRNEQFF. The CDR3 DNA reads as TGTGCCACCAGCACACCCGCGTCCCGCAATGAGCAGTTCTTC.

CDR3 DNA sequence: TGTGCCATCAGTGCCTACTTAATTCAGGGACAGGAGACCCAGTACTTC. This encodes CAISAYLIQGQETQYF. The chain recombines TRBV10-3 with TRBJ2-5, with 7 bases matching TRBD1. CDR1 is ENHRY and CDR2 is SYGVKD in the germline V gene. The CDR3 has 16 amino acids. V lost 4 bases to trimming and J lost 5 bases; unmatched junction nucleotides: 13.

The rearrangement joins TRBV7-9 to TRBJ1-6; 9 nucleotides agree with TRBD1. The germline CDR1 and CDR2 sequences are SEHNR and FQNEAQ (reference sequence). This CDR3 region has 16 residues. The V segment lost 6 bases and the J segment 5 bases; nucleotides outside the gene matches: 8. The CDR3 sequence: CASSPPRDRDNSPLHF. The CDR3 nucleotides read TGTGCCAGCAGTCCCCCCCGGGACAGGGATAATTCACCCCTCCACTTT.

Many counts were recorded for this clonotype. V usage is TRBV20-1 and J usage is TRBJ2-5; a weak D match, TRBD2 (5 bases). The CDR3 is 15 amino acids. Looked up from germline, CDR1 is DFQATT and CDR2 is SNEGSKA (reference sequence). Deletions cut 1 base from V and 5 bases from J, with 17 bases between. The DNA for the CDR3 is TGCAGTGCTAGAGCCGGACGGGGAATCGGGGAGACCCAGTACTTC. Protein: CSARAGRGIGETQYF.

The V and J genes are TRBV6-6 and TRBJ2-3; tentative D call: TRBD2 (6 bases). V dropped 9 bases and J dropped 0 bases, with 16 bases sitting between them. CDR3 size: 15 residues. CDR1 is MNHNY, CDR2 SVGAGI, per germline (reference sequence). CDR3 nucleotides: TGTGCCAGTAGTATCCCCGGGACTAGCACAGATACGCAGTATTTT. This encodes CASSIPGTSTDTQYF.

The chain recombines TRBV20-1 with TRBJ2-3; the match to TRBD2 covers 7 bases. The V and J ends lost 1 base and 2 bases, in that order; junction bases with no gene match: 6. Germline V lookup: CDR1 DFQATT, CDR2 SNEGSKA (reference sequence). This CDR3 comprises 15 residues. The CDR3 region has the DNA TGCAGTGCTAGAGGTAGAGCGGGGCACACAGATACGCAGTATTTT. This sequence encodes CSARGRAGHTDTQYF.

This clonotype came up a few times. The genes are TRBV7-2 and TRBJ1-6; D remains unclear. This CDR3 contains 15 residues. V dropped 4 bases and J dropped 10 bases, with 17 bases sitting between them. CDR1 and CDR2 (germline): SGHTA, FQGNSA. The CDR3 DNA reads as TGTGCCAGCAGCTACGTAGTAGGGCTTACCTCACCCCTCCACTTT. It yields the protein CASSYVVGLTSPLHF. Looking up the rest from reference TRBV7-2 and TRBJ1-6 gives the full variable domain: GAGVSQSPSNKVTEKGKDVELRCDPISGHTALYWYRQSLGQGLEFLIYFQGNSAPDKSGLPSDRFSAERTGGSVSTLTIQRTQQEDSAVYLCASSYVVGLTSPLHFGNGTRLTVT.

J is TRBJ2-5 and V is TRBV12-3 or TRBV12-4, with D tentatively TRBD2 (5 bases). Trimming removed 5 bases at V and 9 bases at J, with 19 bases between. This CDR3 has 14 amino acids. The CDR3 sequence: CASSPGLAAVAQYF. The CDR3 nucleotides read TGTGCCAGCAGTCCAGGACTGGCGGCTGTGGCCCAGTACTTC.